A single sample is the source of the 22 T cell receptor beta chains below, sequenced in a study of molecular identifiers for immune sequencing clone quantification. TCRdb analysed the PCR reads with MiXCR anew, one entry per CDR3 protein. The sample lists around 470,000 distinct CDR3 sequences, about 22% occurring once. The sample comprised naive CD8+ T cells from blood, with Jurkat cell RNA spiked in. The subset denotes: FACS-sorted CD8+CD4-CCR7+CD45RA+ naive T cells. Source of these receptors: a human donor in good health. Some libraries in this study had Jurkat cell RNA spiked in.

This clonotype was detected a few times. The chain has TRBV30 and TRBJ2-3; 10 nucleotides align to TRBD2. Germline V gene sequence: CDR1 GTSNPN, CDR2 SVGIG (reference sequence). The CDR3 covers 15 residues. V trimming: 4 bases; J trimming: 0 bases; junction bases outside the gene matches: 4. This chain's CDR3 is CAWNSGGLSTDTQYF. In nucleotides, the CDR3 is TGTGCCTGGAATAGCGGGGGGCTAAGCACAGATACGCAGTATTTT.

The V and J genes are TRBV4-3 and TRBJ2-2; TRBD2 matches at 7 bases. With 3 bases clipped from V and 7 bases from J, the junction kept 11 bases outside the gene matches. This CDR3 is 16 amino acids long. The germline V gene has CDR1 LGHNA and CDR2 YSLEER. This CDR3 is CASSHARVAGDGELFF. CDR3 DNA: TGCGCCAGCAGCCACGCCCGGGTGGCGGGAGACGGGGAGCTGTTTTTT.

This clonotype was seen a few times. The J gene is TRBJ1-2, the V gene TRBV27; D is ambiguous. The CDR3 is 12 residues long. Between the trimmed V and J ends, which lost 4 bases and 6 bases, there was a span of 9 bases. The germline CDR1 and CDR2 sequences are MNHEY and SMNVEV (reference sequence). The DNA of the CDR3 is TGTGCCAGCAGTTCTGGCGGCGATGGCTACACCTTC. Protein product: CASSSGGDGYTF.

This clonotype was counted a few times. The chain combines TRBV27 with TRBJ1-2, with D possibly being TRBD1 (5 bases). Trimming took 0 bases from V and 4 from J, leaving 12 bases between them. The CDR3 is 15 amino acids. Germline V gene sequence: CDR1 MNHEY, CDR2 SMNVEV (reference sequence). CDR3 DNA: TGTGCCAGCAGTTTATCGGCAGGGTATGGCTATGGCTACACCTTC. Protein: CASSLSAGYGYGYTF.

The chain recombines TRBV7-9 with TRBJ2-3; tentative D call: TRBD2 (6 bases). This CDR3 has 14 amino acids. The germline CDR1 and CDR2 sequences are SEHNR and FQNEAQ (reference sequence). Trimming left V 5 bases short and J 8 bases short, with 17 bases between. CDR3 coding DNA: TGTGCCAGCAGCCCTGGACTATCGGGGATTACGCAGTATTTT. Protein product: CASSPGLSGITQYF. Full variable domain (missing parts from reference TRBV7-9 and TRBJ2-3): DTGVSQNPRHKITKRGQNVTFRCDPISEHNRLYWYRQTLGQGPEFLTYFQNEAQLEKSRLLSDRFSAERPKGSFSTLEIQRTEQGDSAMYLCASSPGLSGITQYFGPGTRLTVL.

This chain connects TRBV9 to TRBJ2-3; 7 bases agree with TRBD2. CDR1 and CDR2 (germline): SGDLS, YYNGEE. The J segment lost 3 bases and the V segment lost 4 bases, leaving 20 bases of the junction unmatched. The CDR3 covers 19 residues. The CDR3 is CASSRRGLVEGSITDTQYF. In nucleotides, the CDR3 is TGTGCCAGCAGCCGACGAGGACTAGTAGAGGGGTCTATAACAGATACGCAGTATTTT. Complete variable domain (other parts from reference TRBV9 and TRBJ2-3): DSGVTQTPKHLITATGQRVTLRCSPRSGDLSVYWYQQSLDQGLQFLIQYYNGEERAKGNILERFSAQQFPDLHSELNLSSLELGDSALYFCASSRRGLVEGSITDTQYFGPGTRLTVL.

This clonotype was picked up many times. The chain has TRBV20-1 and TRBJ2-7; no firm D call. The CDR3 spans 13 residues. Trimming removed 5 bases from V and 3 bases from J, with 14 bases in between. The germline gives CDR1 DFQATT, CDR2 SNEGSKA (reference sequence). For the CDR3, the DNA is TGCAGTGCTCCCTTTCGGAAAAACTACGAGCAGTACTTC. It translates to CSAPFRKNYEQYF.

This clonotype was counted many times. This CDR3 is CASSPPSGDTQYF. CDR3 DNA: TGTGCCAGCAGCCCCCCTAGCGGGGATACGCAGTATTTT. The V call is TRBV7-2, the J call TRBJ2-3; 8 bases align to TRBD2. Trimming at V came to 5 bases and at J to 6 bases, leaving 4 bases not matched to a gene. Germline lookup yields CDR1 SGHTA and CDR2 FQGNSA. The CDR3 sequence is 13 residues long.

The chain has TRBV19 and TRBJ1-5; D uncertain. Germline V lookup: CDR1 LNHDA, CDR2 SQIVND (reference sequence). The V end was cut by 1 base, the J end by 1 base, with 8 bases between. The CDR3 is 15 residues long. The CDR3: CASSIAGRSNQPQHF. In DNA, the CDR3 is TGTGCCAGTAGTATAGCGGGGAGAAGCAATCAGCCCCAGCATTTT.

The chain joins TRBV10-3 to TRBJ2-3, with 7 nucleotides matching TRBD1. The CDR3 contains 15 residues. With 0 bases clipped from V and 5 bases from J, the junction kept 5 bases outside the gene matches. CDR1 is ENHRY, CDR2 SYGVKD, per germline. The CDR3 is CAISESGGWGDTQYF. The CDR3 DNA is TGTGCCATCAGTGAGTCAGGGGGCTGGGGAGATACGCAGTATTTT.

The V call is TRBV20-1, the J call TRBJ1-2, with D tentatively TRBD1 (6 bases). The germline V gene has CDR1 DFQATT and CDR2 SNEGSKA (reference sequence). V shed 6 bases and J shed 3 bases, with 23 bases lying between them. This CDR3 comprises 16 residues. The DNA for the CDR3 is TGCAGTGCCAGGCCCGGCAGGGGAGAGTTGGACTATGGCTACACCTTC. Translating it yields CSARPGRGELDYGYTF.

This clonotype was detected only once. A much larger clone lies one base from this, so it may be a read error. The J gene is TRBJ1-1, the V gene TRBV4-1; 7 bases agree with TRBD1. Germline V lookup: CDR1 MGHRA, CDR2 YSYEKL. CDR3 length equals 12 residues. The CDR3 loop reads CASSRTGTESLF. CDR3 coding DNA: TGCGCCAGCAGCCGCACCGGGACAGAGTCGCTCTTT.

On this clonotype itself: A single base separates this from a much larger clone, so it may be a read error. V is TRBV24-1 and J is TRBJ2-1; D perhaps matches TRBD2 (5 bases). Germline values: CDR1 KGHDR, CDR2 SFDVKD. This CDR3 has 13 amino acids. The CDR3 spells CTTAATKRNEQFF. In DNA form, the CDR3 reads TGTACCACCGCTGCGACTAAGAGGAATGAGCAGTTCTTC.

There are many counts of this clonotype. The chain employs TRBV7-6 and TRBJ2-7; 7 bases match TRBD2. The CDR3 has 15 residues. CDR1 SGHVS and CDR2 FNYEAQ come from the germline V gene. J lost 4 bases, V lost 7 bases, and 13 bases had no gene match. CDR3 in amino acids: CASTRRAGVQYEQYF. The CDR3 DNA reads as TGTGCCAGCACTCGACGGGCGGGAGTGCAATACGAGCAGTACTTC.

CDR3 DNA sequence: TGTGCCAGTCTACCCCGTAGGGGTGGAACAGAGACCCAGTACTTC. Translating it yields CASLPRRGGTETQYF. The chain links TRBV19 to TRBJ2-5, with TRBD1 as a possible D gene (5 bases). In germline, CDR1 is LNHDA, CDR2 SQIVND (reference sequence). The ends were cut back, 8 bases at V and 4 bases at J, with 20 bases in the middle. This CDR3 is 15 amino acids long.

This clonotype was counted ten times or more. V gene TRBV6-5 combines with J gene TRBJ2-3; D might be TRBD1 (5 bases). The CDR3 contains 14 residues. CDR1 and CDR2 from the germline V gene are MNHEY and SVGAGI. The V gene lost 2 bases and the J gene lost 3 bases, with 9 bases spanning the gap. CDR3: CASSYGRATDTQYF. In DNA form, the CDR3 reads TGTGCCAGCAGTTACGGCAGGGCAACAGATACGCAGTATTTT.

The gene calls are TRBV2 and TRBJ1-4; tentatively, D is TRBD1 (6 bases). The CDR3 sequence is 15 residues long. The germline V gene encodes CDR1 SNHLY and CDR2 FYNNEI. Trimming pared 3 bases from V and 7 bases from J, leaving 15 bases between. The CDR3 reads CASSELAGASEKLFF. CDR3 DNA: TGTGCCAGCAGTGAGCTGGCAGGGGCTAGTGAAAAACTGTTTTTT.

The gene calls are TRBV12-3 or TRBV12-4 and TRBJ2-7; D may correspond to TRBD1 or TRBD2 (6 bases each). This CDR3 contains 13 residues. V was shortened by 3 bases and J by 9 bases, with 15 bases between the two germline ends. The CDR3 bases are TGTGCCAGCAGTTTTGGGGGGCAGGACGGGCAGTACTTC. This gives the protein CASSFGGQDGQYF.

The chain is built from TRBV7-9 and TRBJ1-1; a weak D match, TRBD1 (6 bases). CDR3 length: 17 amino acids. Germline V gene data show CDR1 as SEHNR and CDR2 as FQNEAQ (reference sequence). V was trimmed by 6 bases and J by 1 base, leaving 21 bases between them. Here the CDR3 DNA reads TGTGCCAGCAGGGGAGGGGGGGGAGCAGGGACGAACACTGAAGCTTTCTTT. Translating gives CASRGGGGAGTNTEAFF.

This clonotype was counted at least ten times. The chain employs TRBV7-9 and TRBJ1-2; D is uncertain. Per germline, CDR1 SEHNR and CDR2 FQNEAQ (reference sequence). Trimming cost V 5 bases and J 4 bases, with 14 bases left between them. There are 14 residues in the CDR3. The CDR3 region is CASSRLEGTYGYTF. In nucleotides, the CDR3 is TGTGCCAGCAGCCGTTTGGAGGGCACCTATGGCTACACCTTC. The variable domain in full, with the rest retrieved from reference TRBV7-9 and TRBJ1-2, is DTGVSQNPRHKITKRGQNVTFRCDPISEHNRLYWYRQTLGQGPEFLTYFQNEAQLEKSRLLSDRFSAERPKGSFSTLEIQRTEQGDSAMYLCASSRLEGTYGYTFGSGTRLTVV.

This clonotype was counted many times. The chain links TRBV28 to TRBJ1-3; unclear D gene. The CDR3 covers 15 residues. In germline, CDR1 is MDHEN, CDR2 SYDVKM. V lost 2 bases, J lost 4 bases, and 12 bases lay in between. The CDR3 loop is CASSLRGGFGNTIYF. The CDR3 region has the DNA TGTGCCAGCAGTTTACGTGGAGGCTTCGGAAACACCATATATTTT.

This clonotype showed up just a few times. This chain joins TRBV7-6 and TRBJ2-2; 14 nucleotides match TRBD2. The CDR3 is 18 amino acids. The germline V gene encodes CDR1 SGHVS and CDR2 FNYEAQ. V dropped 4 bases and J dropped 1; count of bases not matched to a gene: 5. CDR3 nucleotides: TGTGCCAGCAGCTCTTTTGGGACTAGCGGGGGGAACACCGGGGAGCTGTTTTTT. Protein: CASSSFGTSGGNTGELFF.